Listed here is a single T cell receptor (beta chain). Its antigen is undetermined. Generated by immunoSEQ multiplex PCR, the TCRdb table keeps only in-frame clones and is missing some. The repertoire has roughly 220,000 clones, approximately 80% of them found once; the top ten carry about 14%. Among the 100 to 150 subjects of the validation cohort, separate from the approximately 670-subject first cohort, were the donors. V dropped 4 bases and J dropped 2 bases, with 14 bases sitting between them. The CDR3 runs 15 residues. Germline V gene lookup returns CDR1 SGHRS and CDR2 YFSETQ. This specimen comes from a study of cytomegalovirus exposure and HLA in healthy donors. General study points: Overall, under 200 TCR beta chains were annotated as cytomegalovirus-associated. Generally TCR sequences proved uncommon, though certain public TCRs appeared in numerous donors. A classifier reportedly called cytomegalovirus status with high sensitivity and specificity.

This TCR derives from a woman in her thirties in good health and CMV-seropositive. J is TRBJ2-3 and V is TRBV5-1; TRBD1 might be the D (6 bases). Specimen: PBMCs. CDR3 nucleotide sequence: TGCGCCAGCAGCAGGGTGACAGGCTCCACAGATACGCAGTATTTT. Protein product: CASSRVTGSTDTQYF.